This TCR beta chain emerged from a study of cytomegalovirus exposure and HLA in healthy donors. Study information: Counted in an early data release were some 81 million unique TCRs from HLA-typed donors.

There are a few counts of this clone. The antigen remains undetermined. The DNA is omitted, as the CDR3 cannot be located on it reliably, and the CDR3 follows TCRdb's listing. The CDR3 totals 16 residues, both ends included. From germline, CDR1 is MNHEY and CDR2 SVGAGI. PCR involved 60 Vbeta and 13 Jbeta primers. The table came from immunoSEQ multiplex PCR; TCRdb's copy has only in-frame clones and leaves some out. The sample gives some 120,000 clones, around 82% of which show up once; more than 0.95% is in the top ten. Study-level points and caveats: When a later analysis compared HLA-associated TCR beta chains with equally common others, the HLA-associated chains turned out to be more clonally expanded and to have lower generation probabilities.

This TCR was recovered from a man aged 50-60 years in good health and CMV-seronegative. The V gene is TRBV6-5, the J gene TRBJ1-3. The source material was PBMCs. CDR3 sequence: CASSSSSRGSGNTIYF.